Included here is one T cell receptor beta chain sequence, with context. The antigen remains unidentified. This record belongs to a study of monozygotic twins with inflammatory bowel disease. This CDR3 comprises 15 residues. Germline CDR1 and CDR2: SGHRS and YFSETQ. One blood sample of about 2.3 ml was taken from each donor. There were about 3,500 ng of total RNA used for each TCR library. The UMIs contained a 6-nucleotide sample barcode. They were added by template switching during cDNA synthesis. TCRdb re-called the 5' RACE reads and shows each CDR3 protein once, DNA omitted. With 310,000 or so distinct CDR3 sequences in the sample, the ten largest clones hold around 2%. Findings and limits, study-wide: A reduction in TCRbeta diversity (inverse Simpson) was seen in IBD patients relative to healthy co-twins.

This chain uses TRBV5-1 with TRBJ1-1; there is no DNA to check the TCRdb D call of TRBD1. The receptor was derived from a human donor with ulcerative colitis or Crohn's disease, or a healthy co-twin of an affected twin (not recorded which). The sequenced material came from blood. CDR3 protein: CASSLGINRGQEAFF.